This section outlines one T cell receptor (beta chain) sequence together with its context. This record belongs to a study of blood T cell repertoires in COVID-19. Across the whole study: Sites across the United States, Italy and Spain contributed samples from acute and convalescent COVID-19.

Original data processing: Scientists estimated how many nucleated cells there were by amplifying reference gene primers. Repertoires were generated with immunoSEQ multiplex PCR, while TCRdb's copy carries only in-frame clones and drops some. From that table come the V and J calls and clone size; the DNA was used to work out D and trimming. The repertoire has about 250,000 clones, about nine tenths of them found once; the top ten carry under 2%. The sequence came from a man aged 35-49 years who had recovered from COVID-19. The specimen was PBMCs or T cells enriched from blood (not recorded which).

CDR3 loop: CASSYVPGQMGYEQYF. CDR3 nucleotides: TGTGCCAGCAGTTACGTACCGGGACAGATGGGATACGAGCAGTACTTC. J is TRBJ2-7 and V is TRBV6-6; TRBD1 agrees at 7 bases. With V trimmed by 2 bases and J by 4 bases, 11 bases remained unmatched. Germline V lookup: CDR1 MNHNY, CDR2 SVGAGI (reference sequence). The CDR3 runs to 16 residues.